The present TCR beta chain was sequenced within a study of OX40 agonist ivuxolimab in advanced cancers. Study in general: Mean age 60 years, range about 20 to 85; nearly 85% male. Earlier treatment with anti-PD-1, anti-PD-L1 or anti-CTLA-4 was permitted, and roughly 40% had received some.

This CDR3 has 13 residues. From germline, CDR1 is MNHEY and CDR2 SMNVEV (reference sequence). Trimming took 1 base from V and 4 from J, leaving 6 bases between them. Sequencing was performed with immunoSEQ multiplex PCR; in TCRdb, only in-frame clones are kept and a portion is missing. The table includes around 80,000 clones, around 87% detected once. The sequences come from CD4+ or CD8+ T cells sorted from blood, collected in a trial of the OX40 agonist ivuxolimab. The chain joins TRBV27 to TRBJ2-3; no definite D call. This TCR derives from an adult with an advanced solid tumor such as melanoma, head and neck, liver or kidney cancer. The CDR3 sequence is CASSLYFPDTQYF. The CDR3 region has the DNA TGTGCCAGCAGTTTATATTTCCCAGATACGCAGTATTTT.